This T cell receptor (beta chain) was obtained from a study of blood T cell repertoires in COVID-19. For the study at large: T cells, B-cell-depleted T cells, or PBMCs supplied cDNA or gDNA.

Seattle participants joined during active infection and were tracked over time. CDR1 and CDR2 from the germline V gene are SGHNT and YYREEE (reference sequence). There are 14 residues in the CDR3. Trimming shortened V by 3 bases and J by 4 bases, and 11 bases separated the two germline ends. Clones were read by immunoSEQ multiplex PCR, and TCRdb kept only the in-frame ones, dropping some. Among about 210,000 clones listed, approximately 80% were seen once. This clone was picked up one time. The receptor's source is a woman of 80 years or more with COVID-19, enrolled during active disease. The specimen sequenced was peripheral blood. The V and J genes are TRBV5-4 and TRBJ1-3; D is ambiguous. CDR3 in amino acids: CASSWAGSGNTIYF. As DNA, the CDR3 is TGTGCCAGCAGCTGGGCGGGATCAGGAAACACCATATATTTT.